This T cell receptor (beta chain) was sequenced during a study of cytomegalovirus exposure and HLA in healthy donors. With 60 Vbeta and 13 Jbeta primers, the PCR was carried out. Data came from immunoSEQ multiplex PCR; TCRdb stores just in-frame clones and leaves some out. Of about 120,000 clones in the sample, approximately 80% were seen once. The V gene lost 5 bases and the J gene lost 10 bases, with 29 bases spanning the gap. The length of the CDR3 is 17 residues. The germline V gene has CDR1 PRHDT and CDR2 FYEKMQ (reference sequence). This sequence originates from a woman younger than 45 in good health and CMV-seronegative. Sequencing was done on a sample of PBMCs. The chain couples TRBV13 to TRBJ1-1, with D tentatively TRBD1 (5 bases). As DNA, the CDR3 is TGTGCCAGCAGCCAATGGGACCGAAGGCTCCGCGGGGAGGGAGCTTTCTTT. Amino acids: CASSQWDRRLRGEGAFF.